This TCR beta chain was documented in a study of T cell clonotyping in hematopoietic cell transplantation. Overall study findings and caveats: Without cell sorting, CD4 versus CD8 contributions remain unresolved. Recipient TCR diversity dropped after transplant; expanded clonotypes rose from day 30 to 180. At the given depth, recipient repertoires were over 97% de novo clonotypes.

V lost 10 bases, J lost 1 base, and 8 bases stayed unmatched. Per germline, CDR1 SGDLS and CDR2 YYNGEE. CDR3 length equals 14 residues. To note about this clone: The antigen remains undetermined.

Repertoires were generated with immunoSEQ multiplex PCR, while TCRdb's copy carries only in-frame clones and drops some. The sample holds roughly 14,000 clones, 85% to 90% seen once. Recipient blood drawn about 28 days pretransplant and days 30, 100, 180 after. The source of this sequence is a male patient in his fifties or sixties who had an allogeneic stem cell transplant from an unrelated donor, so T cells may come from the graft donor. Some clones in this sample may be carry-over from other donors' samples. V usage is TRBV9 and J usage is TRBJ2-7; 10 bases line up with TRBD2. Source: PBMCs, taken 100 days after allogeneic stem cell transplant. The CDR3 nucleotides are TGTGCCTCCGGGACTAGCGTGTCGTCCTACGAGCAGTACTTC. The encoded protein is CASGTSVSSYEQYF.